One sample yielded the 2 T cell receptor beta chains listed below, sequenced in a study of cytomegalovirus exposure and HLA in healthy donors. Primers for the PCR totalled 60 Vbeta and 13 Jbeta. TCRdb's table, derived via immunoSEQ multiplex PCR, lists solely in-frame clones and lacks some. Of under 200,000 clones listed, over 60% were seen once; the top ten hold about 1.6%. Sequences were obtained from PBMCs. These receptors originate from a girl under 18 in good health and CMV-seronegative.

V gene TRBV28 combines with J gene TRBJ1-2, with D perhaps TRBD1 (6 bases). The CDR3 runs 13 residues. Trimming shortened V by 9 bases and J by 6 bases, and 17 bases separated the two germline ends. The V gene's germline CDR1 is MDHEN and CDR2 SYDVKM. CDR3 amino acids: CASQRGRLDGYTF. In DNA, the CDR3 is TGTGCCAGTCAGCGGGGGCGATTGGATGGCTACACCTTC.

CDR3 sequence reads: CASTSVSDNSPLHF. DNA of the CDR3: TGTGCCAGCACCTCGGTTAGCGATAATTCACCCCTCCACTTT. The chain combines TRBV7-9 with TRBJ1-6; D not certain. Germline assignment: CDR1 SEHNR and CDR2 FQNEAQ (reference sequence). Deletions cut 7 bases from V and 5 bases from J, with 12 bases between. The CDR3 runs 14 residues.